The 21 T cell receptor beta chains given below trace back to one sample, sequenced in a study of blood T cell repertoires in COVID-19. TCRdb's table, derived via immunoSEQ multiplex PCR, lists solely in-frame clones and lacks some. This table holds under 250,000 clones, around 80% found once. Sequencing was carried out using peripheral blood. The receptors here all came from a man aged 35-49 years with active or convalescent COVID-19.

The V and J genes are TRBV24-1 and TRBJ2-5; 7 bases fit TRBD2. Unmatched junction bases numbered 9, after V lost 1 base and J lost 5 bases. CDR1 KGHDR and CDR2 SFDVKD come from the germline V gene. CDR3 size: 16 residues. CDR3 DNA sequence: TGTGCCACCAGTGATTTCACATCGGGGGGTCTGGAGACCCAGTACTTC. Amino acid sequence: CATSDFTSGGLETQYF.

This clone was recorded a few times. The rearrangement uses TRBV7-9 and TRBJ1-5, with D perhaps matching TRBD1 (5 bases). Germline V gene sequence: CDR1 SEHNR, CDR2 FQNEAQ (reference sequence). The length of the CDR3 is 14 residues. The V end lost 6 bases, the J end lost 0 bases, and 9 bases lay between the germline ends. CDR3 DNA: TGTGCCAGCAGGCCGACAGATAGCAATCAGCCCCAGCATTTT. Its translation is CASRPTDSNQPQHF.

J is TRBJ1-6 and V is TRBV11-2; the D is unclear. Deletions cut 1 base from V and 6 bases from J, with 13 bases between. The CDR3 totals 16 residues. Looked up from germline, CDR1 is SGHAT and CDR2 is FQNNGV. The CDR3 DNA is TGTGCCAGCAGCTTAGGAGGGCGCAGTCCTAATTCACCCCTCCACTTT. Protein product: CASSLGGRSPNSPLHF.

V gene TRBV13 combines with J gene TRBJ2-7; TRBD2 agrees at 7 bases. The CDR3 sequence is 14 residues long. V shed 2 bases and J 3 bases; nucleotides not matched to a gene: 4. Per the germline V gene, CDR1 is PRHDT and CDR2 is FYEKMQ (reference sequence). For the CDR3, the DNA is TGTGCCAGCAGCTTATTTGGCGGGAGCTACGAGCAGTACTTC. Encoded protein: CASSLFGGSYEQYF.

This chain uses TRBV6-5 with TRBJ1-5; a possible D gene is TRBD1 (5 bases). Trimming removed 6 bases from V and 6 bases from J, with 12 bases in between. CDR1 and CDR2 (germline): MNHEY, SVGAGI. This CDR3 region has 13 residues. The CDR3 DNA reads as TGTGCCAGCAGCCCAGGGTTATTTCAGCCCCAGCATTTT. Translation: CASSPGLFQPQHF.

The chain joins TRBV19 to TRBJ2-3, with 8 bases aligning to TRBD1. CDR1 LNHDA and CDR2 SQIVND come from the germline V gene (reference sequence). There are 13 residues in the CDR3. With 6 bases clipped from V and 8 bases from J, the junction kept 7 bases outside the gene matches. The CDR3 protein is CASRQDRGGTQYF. DNA of the CDR3: TGTGCCAGTAGGCAAGACAGGGGTGGTACGCAGTATTTT.

The rearrangement uses TRBV3-1 (or the pseudogene TRBV3-2) and TRBJ2-3, with 12 bases lining up with TRBD2. Germline V gene sequence: CDR1 LGHDT, CDR2 YNNKEL (reference sequence). The CDR3 is made up of 16 amino acids. J was trimmed by 5 bases and V by 4 bases; bases with no gene match: 7. The CDR3 DNA sequence: TGTGCCAGCAGCCCCTGGGGGACTAGCGGGCGAGATACGCAGTATTTT. Translated, it gives CASSPWGTSGRDTQYF.

In its sample, this clone was seen a few times. J is TRBJ2-2 and V is TRBV28; TRBD1 is a possible D gene (6 bases). V dropped 4 bases and J dropped 4 bases, with 13 bases sitting between them. CDR1 and CDR2 (germline): MDHEN, SYDVKM. This CDR3 has 15 residues. CDR3 sequence reads: CASSSSSGATGELFF. CDR3 DNA: TGTGCCAGCAGTTCAAGTTCAGGGGCCACCGGGGAGCTGTTTTTT. Based on the CDR3 plus reference TRBV28 and TRBJ2-2, the full variable domain is DVKVTQSSRYLVKRTGEKVFLECVQDMDHENMFWYRQDPGLGLRLIYFSYDVKMKEKGDIPEGYSVSREKKERFSLILESASTNQTSMYLCASSSSSGATGELFFGEGSRLTVL.

J is TRBJ1-4 and V is TRBV28, with 7 bases aligning to TRBD1. The CDR3 contains 16 residues. Trimming cost V 5 bases and J 0 bases; bases outside gene matches: 6. Germline loops: CDR1 MDHEN, CDR2 SYDVKM. This chain's CDR3 is CASSATQGATNEKLFF. In nucleotides, the CDR3 is TGTGCCAGCAGTGCAACTCAGGGGGCAACTAATGAAAAACTGTTTTTT.

The chain couples TRBV14 to TRBJ1-1, with unresolved D. V was shortened by 3 bases and J by 1 base, with 9 bases between the two germline ends. CDR1 is SGHDN, CDR2 FVKESK, per germline. The CDR3 extends over 14 amino acids. CDR3: CASSQVFGNTEAFF. CDR3 in DNA: TGTGCCAGCAGCCAGGTTTTCGGGAACACTGAAGCTTTCTTT.

This clone appeared a few times. The rearrangement joins TRBV4-1 to TRBJ2-7, with TRBD1 identical over 8 bases. The V and J ends lost 2 bases and 2 bases, in that order; junction bases with no gene match: 8. The CDR3 extends over 16 amino acids. CDR1 and CDR2 (germline): MGHRA, YSYEKL. CDR3 residues: CASSQPQGAPTYEQYF. The CDR3 DNA is TGCGCCAGCAGCCAACCCCAGGGGGCGCCCACCTACGAGCAGTACTTC.

Of note for this clone: Other DNA sequences of this sample code for an identical CDR3. V is TRBV12-3 or TRBV12-4 and J is TRBJ1-5, with D uncertain. The CDR3 length is 13 residues. V shed 3 bases and J shed 4 bases, with 7 bases lying between them. The CDR3 coding sequence is TGTGCCAGCAGTTTCTCGGGGAATCAGCCCCAGCATTTT. Residues: CASSFSGNQPQHF.

This clone showed up just a few times. The chain has TRBV5-5 and TRBJ2-1, with a tentative D call TRBD2 (6 bases). This CDR3 is built from 13 residues. V was clipped by 2 bases and J by 4 bases, with 7 bases between them. The V gene's germline CDR1 is SGHKS and CDR2 YYEKEE (reference sequence). CDR3 amino acids: CASSFGGYNEQFF. DNA for the CDR3: TGTGCCAGCAGCTTTGGGGGGTACAATGAGCAGTTCTTC. Variable domain in full (rest from reference TRBV5-5 and TRBJ2-1): DAGVTQSPTHLIKTRGQQVTLRCSPISGHKSVSWYQQVLGQGPQFIFQYYEKEERGRGNFPDRFSARQFPNYSSELNVNALLLGDSALYLCASSFGGYNEQFFGPGTRLTVL.

The CDR3 region is CASSPVLTGTEIEKLFF. In DNA form, the CDR3 reads TGTGCCAGCAGCCCAGTCTTGACCGGGACAGAAATTGAAAAACTGTTTTTT. The V gene is TRBV14, the J gene TRBJ1-4; TRBD1 matches 7 bases. This CDR3 spans 17 amino acids. The V segment lost 4 bases and the J segment 7 bases; nucleotides outside the gene matches: 15. Germline loops: CDR1 SGHDN, CDR2 FVKESK.

The chain recombines TRBV9 with TRBJ2-1; D not resolved. Germline assignment: CDR1 SGDLS and CDR2 YYNGEE. The CDR3 is 15 residues long. Trimming cost V 3 bases and J 0 bases, with 10 bases left between them. CDR3 loop: CASSGPQSSYNEQFF. CDR3 sequence (DNA): TGTGCCAGCAGCGGACCACAGAGCTCCTACAATGAGCAGTTCTTC.

The chain uses TRBV18 and TRBJ2-2, with 11 bases aligning to TRBD2. Losses at the gene ends were 3 bases for V and 2 bases for J; bases not matched to a gene: 5. This CDR3 is built from 17 residues. CDR1 is KGHSH and CDR2 is LQKENI in the germline V gene. CDR3 in DNA: TGTGCCAGCTCACCCGTACTAGCGGGGGTCAACACCGGGGAGCTGTTTTTT. Translating gives CASSPVLAGVNTGELFF.

The rearrangement links TRBV7-9 to TRBJ2-2; 7 positions match TRBD2. The CDR3 runs to 12 residues. CDR1 is SEHNR and CDR2 is FQNEAQ in the germline V gene (reference sequence). In DNA, the CDR3 is TGTAACAGCGGGAAGACGGCCGGGGAGCTGTTTTTT. This encodes CNSGKTAGELFF.

This rearrangement joins TRBV2 to TRBJ1-2; 11 nucleotides match TRBD1. J was trimmed by 8 bases and V by 1 base; bases with no gene match: 6. This CDR3 has 15 residues. Germline CDR1 is SNHLY and CDR2 is FYNNEI. The CDR3 DNA sequence: TGTGCCAGCAGTGAAGGAGGACAGGGGGCTCGAGGCTACACCTTC. Translation: CASSEGGQGARGYTF.

This chain joins TRBV7-3 and TRBJ2-1; D remains unclear. Germline loops: CDR1 SGHTA, CDR2 FQGTGA. The CDR3 length is 15 residues. V was cut by 0 bases and J by 8 bases, with 14 bases left in between. The CDR3 DNA is TGTGCCAGCAGCTTAACTAGGCAGACCCGGGATGAGCAGTTCTTC. Translated, it gives CASSLTRQTRDEQFF.

In its sample, this clone was seen a few times. V and J are TRBV4-2 and TRBJ2-3; 10 bases fit TRBD2. V dropped 1 base and J dropped 6; count of bases not matched to a gene: 7. The germline V gene has CDR1 LGHNA and CDR2 YNFKEQ. There are 16 residues in the CDR3. The CDR3 bases are TGTGCCAGCAGCCAAGTAGCGGGGGGCCTGGGGGATACGCAGTATTTT. Protein product: CASSQVAGGLGDTQYF.

The J gene is TRBJ1-4, the V gene TRBV5-4; TRBD1 matches 9 bases. The germline V gene encodes CDR1 SGHNT and CDR2 YYREEE (reference sequence). This CDR3 contains 14 residues. The V segment lost 3 bases and the J segment 8 bases; nucleotides outside the gene matches: 5. CDR3: CASSSQGAREKLFF. Written as DNA, the CDR3 is TGTGCCAGCAGCTCACAGGGGGCGAGGGAAAAACTGTTTTTT.